Sequencing of this T cell receptor beta chain was carried out in a study of blood T cells in healthy people across ages. This CDR3 has 11 amino acids. CDR1 is SQVTM, CDR2 ANQGSEA, per germline. Using a J-beta primer mix together with a sample-barcoded 5' primer, a second PCR was run for 7 to 11 cycles. Each cDNA molecule carried a tag from a template-switch adaptor that contained 12 random nucleotides. TCRdb re-called the 5' RACE reads with MiXCR, one entry per CDR3 protein. The sample shows under 800,000 distinct CDR3 sequences, roughly 21% of them seen only once. PBMCs numbering at least 7 million were isolated per sample. RNA extraction gave at least 5 micrograms of total RNA per sample.

This chain uses TRBV29-1 with TRBJ2-5; D possibly corresponds to TRBD1 (5 bases). The end of the DNA aligns better with TRBJ2-7, so the J call may be wrong. This clonotype was sampled from a man in his 70s in good health. What was sequenced was blood. The CDR3 loop is CSVEQGHEQYF. The DNA of the CDR3 is TGCAGCGTTGAACAGGGCCACGAGCAGTACTTC.